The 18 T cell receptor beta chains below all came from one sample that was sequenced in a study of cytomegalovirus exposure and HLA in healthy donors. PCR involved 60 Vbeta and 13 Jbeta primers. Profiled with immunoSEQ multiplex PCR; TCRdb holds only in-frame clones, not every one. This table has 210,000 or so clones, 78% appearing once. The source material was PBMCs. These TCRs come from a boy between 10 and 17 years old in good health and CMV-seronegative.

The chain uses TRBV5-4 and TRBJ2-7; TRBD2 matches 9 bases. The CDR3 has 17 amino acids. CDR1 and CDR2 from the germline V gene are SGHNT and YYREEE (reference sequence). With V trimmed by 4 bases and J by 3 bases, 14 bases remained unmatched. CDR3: CASSPYHGGRAYYEQYF. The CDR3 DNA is TGTGCCAGCAGCCCCTACCATGGCGGGAGGGCCTACTACGAGCAGTACTTC.

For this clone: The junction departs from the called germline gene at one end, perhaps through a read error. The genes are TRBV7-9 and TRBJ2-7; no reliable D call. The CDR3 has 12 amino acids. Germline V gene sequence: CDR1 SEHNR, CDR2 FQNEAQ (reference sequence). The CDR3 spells CASGLGLYEQYF. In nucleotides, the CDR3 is TGTGCCAGCGGCTTAGGTTTATACGAGCAGTACTTC. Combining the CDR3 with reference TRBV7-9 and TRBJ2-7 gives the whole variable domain DTGVSQNPRHKITKRGQNVTFRCDPISEHNRLYWYRQTLGQGPEFLTYFQNEAQLEKSRLLSDRFSAERPKGSFSTLEIQRTEQGDSAMYLCASGLGLYEQYFGPGTRLTVT.

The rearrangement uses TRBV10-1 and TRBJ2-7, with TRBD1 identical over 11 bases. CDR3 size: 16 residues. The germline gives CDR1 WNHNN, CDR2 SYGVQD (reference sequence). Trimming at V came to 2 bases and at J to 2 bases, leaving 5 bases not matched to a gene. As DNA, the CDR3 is TGCGCCAGCAGTGAGCTTTTGGACAGGGGGCCCTACGAGCAGTACTTC. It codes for CASSELLDRGPYEQYF.

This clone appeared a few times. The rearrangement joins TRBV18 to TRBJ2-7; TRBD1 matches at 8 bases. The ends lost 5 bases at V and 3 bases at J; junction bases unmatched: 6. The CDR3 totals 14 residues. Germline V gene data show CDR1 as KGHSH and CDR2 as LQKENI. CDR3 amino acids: CASSARTGNYEQYF. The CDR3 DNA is TGTGCCAGCTCAGCTAGGACAGGGAACTACGAGCAGTACTTC.

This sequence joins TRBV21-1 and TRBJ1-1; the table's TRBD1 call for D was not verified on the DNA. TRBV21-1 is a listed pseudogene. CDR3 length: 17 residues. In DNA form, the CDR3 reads TGTGCCAGCAGAGGGGCAGGGCAAACTCCAATGAACACTGAAGCTTTCTTT. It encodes CASRGAGQTPMNTEAFF.

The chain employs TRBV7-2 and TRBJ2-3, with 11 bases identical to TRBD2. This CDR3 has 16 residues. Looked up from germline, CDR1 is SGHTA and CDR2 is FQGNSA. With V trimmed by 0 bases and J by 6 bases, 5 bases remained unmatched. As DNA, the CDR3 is TGTGCCAGCAGCTTAGCGGGACTAGCGGCCGGGGATACGCAGTATTTT. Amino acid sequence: CASSLAGLAAGDTQYF.

CDR3 protein: CASSETGRSYGYTF. The DNA of the CDR3 is TGTGCCAGCAGTGAGACAGGGAGGTCCTATGGCTACACCTTC. The rearrangement uses TRBV2 and TRBJ1-2; 7 bases match TRBD1. CDR1 is SNHLY, CDR2 FYNNEI, per germline. This CDR3 spans 14 amino acids. Germline trimming cut 3 bases from V and 4 bases from J; bases unmatched to any gene: 5.

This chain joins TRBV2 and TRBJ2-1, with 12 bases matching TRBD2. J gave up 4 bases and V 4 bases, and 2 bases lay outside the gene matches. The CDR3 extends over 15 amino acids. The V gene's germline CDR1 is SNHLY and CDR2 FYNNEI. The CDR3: CASSVLAGGYNEQFF. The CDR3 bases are TGTGCCAGCAGTGTTCTAGCGGGAGGGTACAATGAGCAGTTCTTC.

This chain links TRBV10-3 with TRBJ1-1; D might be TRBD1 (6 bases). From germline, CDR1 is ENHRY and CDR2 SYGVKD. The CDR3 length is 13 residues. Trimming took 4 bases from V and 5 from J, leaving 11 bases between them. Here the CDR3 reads CAISGRGGTEAFF. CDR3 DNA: TGTGCCATCAGTGGCAGGGGAGGGACTGAAGCTTTCTTT.

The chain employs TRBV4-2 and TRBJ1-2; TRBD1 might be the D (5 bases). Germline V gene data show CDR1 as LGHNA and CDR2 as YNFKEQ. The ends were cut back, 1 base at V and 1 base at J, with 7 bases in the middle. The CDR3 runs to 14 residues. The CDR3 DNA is TGTGCCAGCAGCCAAGTCGGGGGTAACTATGGCTACACCTTC. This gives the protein CASSQVGGNYGYTF.

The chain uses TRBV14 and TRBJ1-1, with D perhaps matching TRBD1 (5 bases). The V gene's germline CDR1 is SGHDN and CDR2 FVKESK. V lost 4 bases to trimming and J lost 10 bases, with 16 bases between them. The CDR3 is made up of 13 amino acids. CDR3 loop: CASSPPMVGGAFF. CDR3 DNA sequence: TGTGCCAGCAGCCCCCCAATGGTCGGGGGAGCTTTCTTT.

The chain's CDR3 is CASSDGGRWNQPQHF. The CDR3, as DNA: TGTGCCAGCAGTGATGGGGGGAGGTGGAATCAGCCCCAGCATTTT. The chain links TRBV2 to TRBJ1-5, with a tentative D call TRBD1 (5 bases). V lost 3 bases and J 4 bases, leaving 13 bases between the germline ends. Germline CDR1 and CDR2: SNHLY and FYNNEI. The CDR3 covers 15 residues.

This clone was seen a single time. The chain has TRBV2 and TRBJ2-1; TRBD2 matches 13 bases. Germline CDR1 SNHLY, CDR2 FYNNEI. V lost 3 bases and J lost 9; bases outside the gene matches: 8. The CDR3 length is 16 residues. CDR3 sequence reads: CASSESGLAGIGEQFF. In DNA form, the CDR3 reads TGTGCCAGCAGTGAGTCGGGACTAGCGGGAATAGGTGAGCAGTTCTTC.

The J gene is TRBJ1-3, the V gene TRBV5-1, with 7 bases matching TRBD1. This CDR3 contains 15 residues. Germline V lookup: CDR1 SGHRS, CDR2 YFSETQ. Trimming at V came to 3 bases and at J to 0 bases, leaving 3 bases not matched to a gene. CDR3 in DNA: TGCGCCAGCAGCTCGGGACAGTCCTCTGGAAACACCATATATTTT. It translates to CASSSGQSSGNTIYF.

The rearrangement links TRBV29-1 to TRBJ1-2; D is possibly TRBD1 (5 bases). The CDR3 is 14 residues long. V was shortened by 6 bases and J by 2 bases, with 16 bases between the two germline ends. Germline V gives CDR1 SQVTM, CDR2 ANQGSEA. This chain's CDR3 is CSVAPGTGNYGYTF. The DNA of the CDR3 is TGCAGCGTCGCGCCCGGTACAGGAAACTATGGCTACACCTTC.

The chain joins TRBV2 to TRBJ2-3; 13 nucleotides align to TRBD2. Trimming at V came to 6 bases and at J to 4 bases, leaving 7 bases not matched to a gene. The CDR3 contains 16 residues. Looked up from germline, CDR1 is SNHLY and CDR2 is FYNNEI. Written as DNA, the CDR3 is TGTGCCAGCAGGGACGGACTAGCGGGGGATTCAGATACGCAGTATTTT. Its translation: CASRDGLAGDSDTQYF.

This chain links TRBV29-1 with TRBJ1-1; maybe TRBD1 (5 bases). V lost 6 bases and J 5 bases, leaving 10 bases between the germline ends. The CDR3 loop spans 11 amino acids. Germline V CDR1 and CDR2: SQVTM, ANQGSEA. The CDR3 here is CSVQGWTEAFF. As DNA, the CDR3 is TGCAGCGTCCAGGGATGGACTGAAGCTTTCTTT.

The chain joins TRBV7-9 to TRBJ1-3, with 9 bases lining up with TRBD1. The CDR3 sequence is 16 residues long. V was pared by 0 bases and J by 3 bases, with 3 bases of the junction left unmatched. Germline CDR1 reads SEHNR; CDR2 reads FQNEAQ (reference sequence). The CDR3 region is CASSLALDRGGNTIYF. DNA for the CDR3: TGTGCCAGCAGCTTAGCGCTGGACAGGGGTGGAAACACCATATATTTT.